This paragraph reports one T cell receptor beta chain. This clonotype is medium-sized (0.01 to 0.1%) in its sample. The target of this receptor is not known. Base qualities are not at hand, and no much larger clone is one base apart. The source of the sample is a study of immune characterization of retroperitoneal liposarcoma (dated by TCRdb to the late 2010s). The protocol used for the library was PCR. TCRdb names NextSeq 500 as the instrument used. TCRdb reprocessing: public reads trimmed at Q25 with fastp, clones called with MiXCR, in-frame beta chains kept. CDR3 protein duplicates are merged, each entry listing the most common genes and DNA. The sample table contains just under 2,500 distinct CDR3 sequences; only one count was recorded for roughly 50% of them. The top ten hold roughly 62% of the sample. V sheds 2 bases and J sheds 5 bases, leaving 7 bases between their ends. According to the germline V gene, CDR1 reads SGHTA and CDR2 reads FQGTGA. Reading from cysteine to phenylalanine, the CDR3 counts 13 amino acids. Only CDR3 DNA is held: 39 bases, read in frame from base 1.

The receptor's source is a female donor with retroperitoneal liposarcoma. The chain joins TRBV7-3 to TRBJ2-1, with the D gene too uncertain to name. Source material: tumor tissue. The CDR3 protein: CASSLSGDNEQFF. The DNA sequence is TGTGCCAGCAGCTTATCAGGCGACAATGAGCAGTTCTTC.